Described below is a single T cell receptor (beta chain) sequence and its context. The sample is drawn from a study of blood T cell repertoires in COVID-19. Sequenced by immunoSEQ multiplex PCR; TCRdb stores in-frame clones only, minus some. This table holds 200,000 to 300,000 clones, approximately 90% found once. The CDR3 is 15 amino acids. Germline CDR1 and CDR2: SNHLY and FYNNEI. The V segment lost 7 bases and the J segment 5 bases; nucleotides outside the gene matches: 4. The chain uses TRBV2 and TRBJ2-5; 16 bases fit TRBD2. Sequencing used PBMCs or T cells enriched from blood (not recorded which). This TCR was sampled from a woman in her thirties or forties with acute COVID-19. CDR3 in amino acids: CASTGLAGGGETQYF. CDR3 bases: TGTGCCAGCACGGGACTAGCGGGAGGGGGGGAGACCCAGTACTTC.